What follows is one T cell receptor beta chain and its context. Its antigen remains unidentified. An even split of each subset's genomic DNA across several immunoSEQ plates was performed. Profiled with immunoSEQ multiplex PCR; TCRdb holds only in-frame clones, not every one. The sample gives under 200,000 clones, 90% to 95% of which show up once; approximately 0.07% is in the top ten. This record comes from a study of shared clonotypes between healthy human individuals. The investigators split CD4+ cells into a CD45RA+ naive subset and a CD45RA-negative memory subset. CDR1 WSHSY and CDR2 SAAADI come from the germline V gene. V was trimmed by 7 bases and J by 6 bases, leaving 4 bases between them. This CDR3 comprises 10 residues. Notes on the study in general: Generation probabilities were higher for clonotypes shared across all four sorted-subset donors than for unshared ones. Enrolling few donors narrowed the genetic and exposure-history diversity that was represented.

V gene TRBV10-2 combines with J gene TRBJ1-5; no clear D gene. What was sequenced was naive CD4+ T cells sorted from blood. Documented subset: CD45RA+ positively selected. The TCR comes from a woman in her 30s in good health. The chain's CDR3 is CASNSQPQHF. The CDR3, as DNA: TGCGCCAGCAATAGTCAGCCCCAGCATTTT.